A single sample gave rise to the 11 T cell receptor beta chains below, sequenced in a study of blood T cell repertoires in COVID-19. Libraries were prepared by immunoSEQ multiplex PCR; TCRdb keeps only in-frame clonotypes and omits some of them. The sample has over 400,000 clones; about 88% are singletons. The sequenced material came from peripheral blood. Source of these receptors: a woman between 50 and 59 years old with COVID-19, enrolled during active disease.

This chain connects TRBV7-9 to TRBJ2-3, with 10 bases fitting TRBD2. Germline V gene lookup returns CDR1 SEHNR and CDR2 FQNEAQ (reference sequence). The CDR3 contains 18 residues. V shed 3 bases and J 1 base; nucleotides not matched to a gene: 10. CDR3 DNA: TGTGCCAGCAGCTTGGGGGAACTAGCGGGACCGCGCACAGATACGCAGTATTTT. It codes for CASSLGELAGPRTDTQYF.

The chain combines TRBV30 with TRBJ1-4, with 9 positions matching TRBD1. This CDR3 spans 13 amino acids. With 8 bases clipped from V and 3 bases from J, the junction kept 4 bases outside the gene matches. In germline, CDR1 is GTSNPN, CDR2 SVGIG (reference sequence). The CDR3 sequence is CASRDRANEKLFF. In DNA, the CDR3 is TGTGCCAGCCGGGACAGGGCTAATGAAAAACTGTTTTTT. Supplemented by reference TRBV30 and TRBJ1-4, the full variable domain reads SQTIHQWPATLVQPVGSPLSLECTVEGTSNPNLYWYRQAAGRGLQLLFYSVGIGQISSEVPQNLSASRPQDRQFILSSKKLLLSDSGFYLCASRDRANEKLFFGSGTQLSVL.

This clone was recorded once. J is TRBJ2-7 and V is TRBV3-1 (or the pseudogene TRBV3-2), with D possibly being TRBD1 (6 bases). The CDR3 has 14 amino acids. CDR1 is LGHDT and CDR2 is YNNKEL in the germline V gene (reference sequence). V gave up 6 bases and J gave up 2 bases, with 14 bases separating them. This chain's CDR3 is CASSVRDKPYEQYF. The CDR3 DNA is TGTGCCAGCAGTGTGAGGGACAAACCCTACGAGCAGTACTTC.

This clone was recorded a few times. CDR3 amino acids: CASSLVAGTQPQHF. The DNA of the CDR3 is TGTGCCAGCAGCTTAGTGGCGGGTACTCAGCCCCAGCATTTT. The chain links TRBV7-2 to TRBJ1-5; no firm D call. The CDR3 has 14 residues. The germline CDR1 and CDR2 sequences are SGHTA and FQGNSA. V was cut by 1 base and J by 6 bases, with 10 bases left in between.

The chain links TRBV7-2 to TRBJ2-3; 13 nucleotides agree with TRBD2. The CDR3 extends over 16 amino acids. V lost 5 bases to trimming and J lost 2 bases; unmatched junction nucleotides: 4. Germline CDR1 reads SGHTA; CDR2 reads FQGNSA. This chain's CDR3 is CASSRGLAGLTDTQYF. The CDR3 DNA reads TGTGCCAGCAGCAGGGGACTAGCGGGGCTCACAGATACGCAGTATTTT.

Ten or more counts support this clone. The genes are TRBV7-9 and TRBJ2-7; TRBD1 matches at 7 bases. Germline values: CDR1 SEHNR, CDR2 FQNEAQ (reference sequence). The V gene end was trimmed by 6 bases and the J gene end by 6 bases; junction bases not matched to a gene: 8. CDR3 length equals 13 residues. This CDR3 is CASSLRQGLEQYF. CDR3 DNA: TGTGCCAGCAGTCTGCGACAGGGCCTCGAGCAGTACTTC.

This chain uses TRBV24-1 with TRBJ2-3; D remains unclear. Looked up from germline, CDR1 is KGHDR and CDR2 is SFDVKD. The CDR3 runs to 13 residues. Between the trimmed V and J ends, which lost 5 bases and 1 base, there was a span of 6 bases. The CDR3 nucleotides are TGTGCCACCAGTGTCGGTGGCACAGATACGCAGTATTTT. Its protein product is CATSVGGTDTQYF.

This clone was detected only once. This rearrangement joins TRBV19 to TRBJ1-1, with TRBD1 matching over 7 bases. The CDR3 extends over 14 amino acids. The germline V gene encodes CDR1 LNHDA and CDR2 SQIVND (reference sequence). J gave up 0 bases and V 3 bases, and 1 base lay outside the gene matches. The CDR3 here is CASSIDRVNTEAFF. CDR3 sequence (DNA): TGTGCCAGTAGTATCGACAGGGTGAACACTGAAGCTTTCTTT.

The chain couples TRBV19 to TRBJ2-7, with a weak D call TRBD2 (6 bases). CDR1 and CDR2 (germline): LNHDA, SQIVND (reference sequence). The CDR3 runs to 13 residues. V lost 5 bases, J lost 3 bases, and 11 bases lay in between. The CDR3 nucleotides read TGTGCCAGTAGTCTAGGGAGGAGCTACGAGCAGTACTTC. This sequence encodes CASSLGRSYEQYF.

The chain joins TRBV9 to TRBJ1-4; 7 bases align to TRBD1. Germline values: CDR1 SGDLS, CDR2 YYNGEE. J was trimmed by 6 bases and V by 3 bases; bases with no gene match: 8. The CDR3 is 15 residues long. CDR3 DNA sequence: TGTGCCAGCAGCGCCCGACCGGGACAGTATGAAAAACTGTTTTTT. The encoded protein is CASSARPGQYEKLFF.

The chain couples TRBV11-2 to TRBJ2-2; D might be TRBD1 (6 bases). The CDR3 contains 13 residues. Germline values: CDR1 SGHAT, CDR2 FQNNGV. With 3 bases removed from V and 5 bases from J, the gap between germline ends came to 7 bases. The CDR3 bases are TGTGCCAGCAGCTTTACAGGGACCGGGGAGCTGTTTTTT. The encoded protein is CASSFTGTGELFF.